One sample yielded the 18 T cell receptor beta chains listed below, sequenced in a study of resident and recirculating memory T cells in vitiligo. Generated by immunoSEQ multiplex PCR, the TCRdb table keeps only in-frame clones and is missing some. The table includes around 38,000 clones, around nine tenths detected once. Sequencing used blood. Every receptor here comes from a male donor with vitiligo.

A single count supports this clone. The chain couples TRBV7-9 to TRBJ2-2; 7 positions agree with TRBD1. Per germline, CDR1 SEHNR and CDR2 FQNEAQ (reference sequence). The CDR3 spans 16 residues. With 9 bases clipped from V and 0 bases from J, the junction kept 10 bases outside the gene matches. The CDR3 region is CASRRPTGTNTGELFF. In nucleotides, the CDR3 is TGTGCCAGTCGCCGGCCGACAGGGACGAACACCGGGGAGCTGTTTTTT. The full variable domain, completed using reference TRBV7-9 and TRBJ2-2, is DTGVSQNPRHKITKRGQNVTFRCDPISEHNRLYWYRQTLGQGPEFLTYFQNEAQLEKSRLLSDRFSAERPKGSFSTLEIQRTEQGDSAMYLCASRRPTGTNTGELFFGEGSRLTVL.

J is TRBJ1-2 and V is TRBV6-5; 11 positions match TRBD1. V was clipped by 8 bases and J by 8 bases; unmatched bases: 7. Germline CDR1 is MNHEY and CDR2 is SVGAGI. CDR3 length: 13 residues. In nucleotides, the CDR3 is TGTGCCAGCGTAGGGACAGGGGGATTAGGCTACACCTTC. Protein sequence: CASVGTGGLGYTF.

The rearrangement links TRBV5-4 to TRBJ2-6; tentative D call: TRBD1 (6 bases). Trimming removed 2 bases at V and 1 base at J, with 16 bases between. The germline V gene encodes CDR1 SGHNT and CDR2 YYREEE (reference sequence). The CDR3 length is 18 residues. CDR3 protein: CASSFGGLRLSGANVLTF. As DNA, the CDR3 is TGTGCCAGCAGCTTTGGGGGCCTGAGACTTTCTGGGGCCAACGTCCTGACTTTC.

The gene calls are TRBV19 and TRBJ1-6, with D uncertain. The germline V gene has CDR1 LNHDA and CDR2 SQIVND (reference sequence). V lost 5 bases, J lost 6 bases, and 17 bases lay in between. This CDR3 comprises 16 residues. The CDR3 here is CASSFPSDKFNSPLHF. The DNA for the CDR3 is TGTGCCAGTAGTTTCCCCTCTGACAAGTTTAATTCACCCCTCCACTTT. Using reference TRBV19 and TRBJ1-6 for the parts outside the CDR3, the full variable domain is DGGITQSPKYLFRKEGQNVTLSCEQNLNHDAMYWYRQDPGQGLRLIYYSQIVNDFQKGDIAEGYSVSREKKESFPLTVTSAQKNPTAFYLCASSFPSDKFNSPLHFGNGTRLTVT.

Concerning this clone itself: One junction end disagrees with the germline gene, perhaps due to a read error. The chain uses TRBV6-1 and TRBJ1-4; D might be TRBD1 (6 bases). The CDR3 sequence is 14 residues long. Germline-derived CDR1 and CDR2 are MNHNS and SASEGT. CDR3 in DNA: TGTGCCAGCAGAGTAATGGGGGCTAACGAAAAACTGTTTTTT. Translated, it gives CASRVMGANEKLFF.

The chain is built from TRBV30 and TRBJ2-5, with a tentative D call TRBD2 (6 bases). Trimming took off 2 bases at V and 6 bases at J, with 13 bases between the two ends. This CDR3 has 13 residues. Germline-derived CDR1 and CDR2 are GTSNPN and SVGIG (reference sequence). In nucleotides, the CDR3 is TGTGCCTGGAGTTTAGGGGACTCCAAGACCCAGTACTTC. Protein: CAWSLGDSKTQYF.

The sample holds one count of this clone. The junction shows a germline mismatch at one end, possibly a read error. V usage is TRBV9 and J usage is TRBJ2-3; D gene uncertain. Germline loops: CDR1 SGDLS, CDR2 YYNGEE. This CDR3 spans 12 amino acids. The CDR3 reads CASSVESDMQYF. The CDR3 DNA sequence: TGTGCCAGCAGCGTGGAGTCCGATATGCAGTATTTT.

The V gene is TRBV11-1, the J gene TRBJ2-1; TRBD2 agrees at 7 bases. CDR1 and CDR2 (germline): SGHAT, FQDESV (reference sequence). The CDR3 loop spans 15 amino acids. The V gene end was trimmed by 0 bases and the J gene end by 4 bases; junction bases not matched to a gene: 3. The DNA for the CDR3 is TGTGCCAGCAGCTTAGCCCGCGGGGGTTACAATGAGCAGTTCTTC. This gives the protein CASSLARGGYNEQFF.

The chain has TRBV11-2 and TRBJ2-3; perhaps TRBD2 as D (6 bases). This CDR3 spans 14 amino acids. The germline gives CDR1 SGHAT, CDR2 FQNNGV. The V gene lost 5 bases and the J gene lost 0 bases, with 9 bases spanning the gap. DNA for the CDR3: TGTGCCAGCAGCCTGGGGGGAAGCACAGATACGCAGTATTTT. Amino acids: CASSLGGSTDTQYF.

The chain couples TRBV5-6 to TRBJ2-7; D call uncertain. The CDR3 is 13 amino acids. Germline CDR1 is SGHDT and CDR2 is YYEEEE. The V end was cut by 2 bases, the J end by 2 bases, with 8 bases between. The CDR3 loop is CASSFDGAYEQYF. The CDR3 DNA reads as TGTGCCAGCAGCTTCGACGGAGCCTACGAGCAGTACTTC.

The chain employs TRBV15 and TRBJ2-3; TRBD2 matches 9 bases. Germline V gene lookup returns CDR1 LNHNV and CDR2 YYDKDF (reference sequence). The junction had 8 bases not matched to a gene; V was cut back by 6 bases and J by 4 bases. The CDR3 loop spans 15 amino acids. The CDR3 here is CATRRAGGVADTQYF. The CDR3 DNA follows: TGTGCCACCAGGCGAGCGGGGGGTGTGGCAGATACGCAGTATTTT.

The V and J genes are TRBV12-5 and TRBJ2-1; the D is unclear. Germline V gene lookup returns CDR1 LGHNT and CDR2 FRNRAP. The CDR3 covers 14 residues. V dropped 5 bases and J dropped 6 bases, with 14 bases sitting between them. CDR3 residues: CASGLGSVSNEQFF. The CDR3 DNA reads as TGTGCTAGTGGTCTGGGTTCGGTCTCCAATGAGCAGTTCTTC.

Written as DNA, the CDR3 is TGTGCCAGCAGCTTAGGCCAGGGGCAAGGGTCAAATGGCTACACCTTC. Protein product: CASSLGQGQGSNGYTF. The chain has TRBV7-9 and TRBJ1-2; D might be TRBD1 (6 bases). V gave up 1 base and J gave up 6 bases, with 18 bases separating them. Looked up from germline, CDR1 is SEHNR and CDR2 is FQNEAQ (reference sequence). The CDR3 totals 16 residues.

The chain carries TRBV7-2 and TRBJ1-1, with D unclear. This CDR3 contains 11 residues. Looked up from germline, CDR1 is SGHTA and CDR2 is FQGNSA. Trimming cost V 5 bases and J 5 bases, with 6 bases left between them. The CDR3, as DNA: TGTGCCAGCAGCCCGACAACTGAAGCTTTCTTT. This encodes CASSPTTEAFF.

The DNA for the CDR3 is TGCGCCAGCAGCTTCCTATCGGCGGGGAACACCGGGGAGCTGTTTTTT. Protein product: CASSFLSAGNTGELFF. The chain joins TRBV5-1 to TRBJ2-2, with TRBD2 as a possible D gene (5 bases). The CDR3 covers 16 residues. V was pared by 2 bases and J by 1 base, with 12 bases between. Germline V gene sequence: CDR1 SGHRS, CDR2 YFSETQ. Full variable domain (rest looked up from reference TRBV5-1 and TRBJ2-2): KAGVTQTPRYLIKTRGQQVTLSCSPISGHRSVSWYQQTPGQGLQFLFEYFSETQRNKGNFPGRFSGRQFSNSRSEMNVSTLELGDSALYLCASSFLSAGNTGELFFGEGSRLTVL.

The V gene is TRBV6-1, the J gene TRBJ2-7, with 7 bases fitting TRBD1. This CDR3 comprises 13 residues. Germline loops: CDR1 MNHNS, CDR2 SASEGT. V shed 7 bases, J shed 2 bases, and the junction held 5 bases outside the gene matches. The CDR3 DNA reads TGTGCCAGCATCCGGGACAGACCCTACGAGCAGTACTTC. Its protein product is CASIRDRPYEQYF.

The chain uses TRBV27 and TRBJ2-5, with D possibly matching TRBD1 (6 bases). The V end was cut by 8 bases, the J end by 5 bases, with 12 bases between. This CDR3 spans 12 amino acids. The V gene's germline CDR1 is MNHEY and CDR2 SMNVEV (reference sequence). The CDR3 DNA reads as TGTGCCAGCCCCACAGGGCCGGAGACCCAGTACTTC. Translating it yields CASPTGPETQYF.

This rearrangement joins TRBV10-1 to TRBJ2-5; 7 bases agree with TRBD2. TRBJ2-7 matches the DNA end more closely, so the J call is doubtful. The CDR3 is 13 amino acids. The germline CDR1 and CDR2 sequences are WNHNN and SYGVQD (reference sequence). In DNA, the CDR3 is TGCGCCAGCACTGGGACTAATTCCTACGAGCAGTACTTC. Translating gives CASTGTNSYEQYF.